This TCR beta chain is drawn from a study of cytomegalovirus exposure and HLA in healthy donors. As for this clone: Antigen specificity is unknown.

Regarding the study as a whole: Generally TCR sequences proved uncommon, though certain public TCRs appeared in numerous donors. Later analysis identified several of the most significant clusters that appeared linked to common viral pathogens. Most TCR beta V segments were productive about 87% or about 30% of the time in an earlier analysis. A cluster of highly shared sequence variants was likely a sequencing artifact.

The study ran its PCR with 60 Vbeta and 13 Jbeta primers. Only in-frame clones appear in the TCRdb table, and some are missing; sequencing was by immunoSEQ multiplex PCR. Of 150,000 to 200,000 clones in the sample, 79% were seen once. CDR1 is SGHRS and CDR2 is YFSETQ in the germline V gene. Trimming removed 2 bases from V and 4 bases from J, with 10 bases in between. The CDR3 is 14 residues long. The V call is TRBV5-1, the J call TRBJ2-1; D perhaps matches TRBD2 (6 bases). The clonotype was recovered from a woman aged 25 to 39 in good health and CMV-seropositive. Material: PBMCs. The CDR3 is CASSFVGGYNEQFF. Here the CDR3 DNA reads TGCGCCAGCAGCTTTGTGGGGGGTTACAATGAGCAGTTCTTC.